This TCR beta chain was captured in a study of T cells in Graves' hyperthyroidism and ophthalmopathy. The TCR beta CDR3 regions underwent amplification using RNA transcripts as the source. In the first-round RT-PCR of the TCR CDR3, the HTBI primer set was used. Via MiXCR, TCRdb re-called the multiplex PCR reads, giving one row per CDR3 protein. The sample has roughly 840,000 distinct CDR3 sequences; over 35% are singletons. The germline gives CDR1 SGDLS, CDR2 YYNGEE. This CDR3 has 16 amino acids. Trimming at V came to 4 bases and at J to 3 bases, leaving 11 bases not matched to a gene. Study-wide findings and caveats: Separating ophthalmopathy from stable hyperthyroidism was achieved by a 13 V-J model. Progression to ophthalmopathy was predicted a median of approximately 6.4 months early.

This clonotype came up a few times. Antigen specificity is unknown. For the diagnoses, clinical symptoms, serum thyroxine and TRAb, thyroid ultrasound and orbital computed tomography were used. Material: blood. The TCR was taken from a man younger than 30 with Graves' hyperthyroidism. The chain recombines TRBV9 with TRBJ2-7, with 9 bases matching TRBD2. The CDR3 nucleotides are TGTGCCAGCAGCTCAGTTGGCGGGAGGGACTACTACGAGCAGTACTTC. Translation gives CASSSVGGRDYYEQYF.